The 8 T cell receptor beta chains presented below share a single source sample, sequenced in a study of regulatory T cells in long-lasting Graves disease. Time point specified: newly diagnosed GD, antithyroid drugs for less than 3 months. TCR sequences were obtained from RNA taken from PBMCs. Arm-PCR of CDR3 regions with iRepertoire HTBI primers generated TCR beta libraries. TCRdb ran MiXCR on the multiplex PCR reads and lists one entry per CDR3 protein. The sample holds around 360,000 distinct CDR3 sequences, roughly 15% seen once. The same data also contributed to another study, on T cells in Graves' hyperthyroidism and ophthalmopathy.

Here the sequenced sample was peripheral blood mononuclear cells (PBMCs), taken at new diagnosis, from a patient treated with antithyroid drugs. The receptors come from a woman aged 18-35 years with Graves disease.

This clonotype was seen ten or more times. The V and J genes are TRBV4-1 and TRBJ2-7, with a tentative D call TRBD2 (5 bases). The CDR3 runs to 15 residues. V shed 1 base and J shed 4 bases, with 14 bases lying between them. CDR1 and CDR2 (germline): MGHRA, YSYEKL. CDR3: CASSQGGFGNYEQYF. CDR3 in DNA: TGCGCCAGCAGCCAAGGAGGGTTTGGAAATTACGAGCAGTACTTC.

This clonotype was seen more than once but under ten times. This chain uses TRBV7-9 with TRBJ2-7, with 7 nucleotides matching TRBD1. Germline V gives CDR1 SEHNR, CDR2 FQNEAQ (reference sequence). Germline trimming cut 9 bases from V and 1 base from J; bases unmatched to any gene: 9. This CDR3 contains 14 residues. The CDR3, as DNA: TGTGCCAGTAGTTCGGCAGGGGGATCCTACGAGCAGTACTTC. It translates to CASSSAGGSYEQYF.

The chain carries TRBV6-2 or TRBV6-3 and TRBJ2-3, with D perhaps TRBD2 (6 bases). The germline CDR1 and CDR2 sequences are MNHEY and SVGEGT. This CDR3 spans 15 amino acids. Trimming cost V 5 bases and J 3 bases, with 15 bases left between them. The DNA for the CDR3 is TGTGCCAGCAGTGACGCCGAGCGGGTGACAGATACGCAGTATTTT. It is translated as CASSDAERVTDTQYF.

This clonotype was recorded at least ten times. This sequence joins TRBV29-1 and TRBJ2-2; 10 bases line up with TRBD2. CDR3 length: 13 amino acids. Germline V gives CDR1 SQVTM, CDR2 ANQGSEA. V was pared by 4 bases and J by 9 bases, with 5 bases of the junction left unmatched. In DNA form, the CDR3 reads TGCAGCGTTGCCAGCGGGAGGGCCCGGGAGCTGTTTTTT. Translated: CSVASGRARELFF.

This clonotype showed up many times. The CDR3 nucleotides are TGTGCCAGCTCAAACTCGGACAGAGAAGATCAGCCCCAGCATTTT. Its protein product is CASSNSDREDQPQHF. The rearrangement links TRBV2 to TRBJ1-5, with D perhaps matching TRBD1 (6 bases). Germline V gene sequence: CDR1 SNHLY, CDR2 FYNNEI. This CDR3 contains 15 residues. Trimming took off 8 bases at V and 5 bases at J, with 19 bases between the two ends.

This clonotype was detected ten times or more. The chain has TRBV28 and TRBJ2-1; a possible D gene is TRBD2 (5 bases). The CDR3 runs to 12 residues. Germline V gene lookup returns CDR1 MDHEN and CDR2 SYDVKM. Trimming removed 8 bases at V and 7 bases at J, with 12 bases between. The CDR3 DNA sequence: TGTGCCAGCGTTACTAGTAAAAATGAGCAGTTCTTC. Amino acid sequence: CASVTSKNEQFF.

Remarks on this clonotype: An end of the junction does not agree with germline; a read error may underlie this. The rearrangement joins TRBV7-2 to TRBJ2-7, with D uncertain. Germline V CDR1 and CDR2: SGHTA, FQGNSA. The CDR3 is made up of 14 amino acids. The CDR3 spells CASSLVPGSSEQYF. The CDR3 DNA sequence: TGTGCCAGCAGCTTGGTACCCGGGTCCTCCGAGCAGTACTTC.

This chain joins TRBV9 and TRBJ2-5; TRBD1 aligns across 10 bases. The CDR3 is 16 residues long. J was trimmed by 5 bases and V by 0 bases; bases with no gene match: 7. CDR1 SGDLS and CDR2 YYNGEE come from the germline V gene. CDR3 region: CASSVGSGTGVETQYF. For the CDR3, the DNA is TGTGCCAGCAGCGTAGGGAGTGGGACAGGGGTCGAGACCCAGTACTTC.